This entry is about one T cell receptor (beta chain). Each CDR3 protein is one row after TCRdb ran MiXCR on the RT-PCR reads. Of over 350,000 distinct CDR3 sequences detected, 16% appear once; the ten largest clones hold roughly 7.2%. CDR1 and CDR2 from the germline V gene are SGHTA and FQGNSA. This CDR3 is built from 16 residues. V lost 5 bases, J lost 0 bases, and 16 bases lay in between. This specimen comes from a study of patients and donors after allogeneic stem cell transplantation. This clonotype was obtained from a human donor who was either an allogeneic HSCT recipient or a stem cell or donor lymphocyte infusion donor (not recorded which). It is not recorded whose cells these are; they may come from a transplant donor. Specimen: blood, either unsorted or a sorted T cell fraction (not recorded which). The V and J genes are TRBV7-2 and TRBJ1-2; D perhaps matches TRBD1 (5 bases). Here the CDR3 reads CASSPMAGYPNYGYTF. CDR3 sequence (DNA): TGTGCCAGCAGCCCCATGGCAGGGTACCCTAACTATGGCTACACCTTC. Together with reference TRBV7-2 and TRBJ1-2, the CDR3 gives the full variable domain: GAGVSQSPSNKVTEKGKDVELRCDPISGHTALYWYRQSLGQGLEFLIYFQGNSAPDKSGLPSDRFSAERTGGSVSTLTIQRTQQEDSAVYLCASSPMAGYPNYGYTFGSGTRLTVV.